This is a list of T cell receptor beta chains from one sample in a study of shared clonotypes between healthy human individuals. TCRdb's copy holds only in-frame clones and misses some; the assay was immunoSEQ multiplex PCR. The sample records about 580,000 clones, 98% being singletons. The material sequenced was naive CD8+ T cells sorted from blood. The receptor set was obtained from a man in his thirties or forties in good health. Each CDR3 is given with its conserved first and last residue. Fields, in order: CDR3 length, clone size, J gene, V gene, CDR3 protein. Size values are once, few and many counts, or a class for expanded clones, and some rows have none.

cdr3_length: 12; clone_size: .; j_call: TRBJ1-4; v_call: TRBV18; cdr3_aa: CASSPPDEKLFF
cdr3_length: 16; clone_size: once; j_call: TRBJ1-4; v_call: TRBV28; cdr3_aa: CASSSTRTGLREKLFF
cdr3_length: 11; clone_size: .; j_call: TRBJ2-7; v_call: TRBV6-1; cdr3_aa: CASSVNYEQYF
cdr3_length: 13; clone_size: .; j_call: TRBJ2-2; v_call: TRBV28; cdr3_aa: CASSFRAGGELFF
cdr3_length: 13; clone_size: once; j_call: TRBJ2-1; v_call: TRBV18; cdr3_aa: CASSRGVGNEQFF
cdr3_length: 15; clone_size: .; j_call: TRBJ2-3; v_call: TRBV28; cdr3_aa: CASSPGTGGPDTQYF
cdr3_length: 14; clone_size: .; j_call: TRBJ1-5; v_call: TRBV7-6; cdr3_aa: CASSSDVYNQPQHF
cdr3_length: 15; clone_size: .; j_call: TRBJ2-7; v_call: TRBV28; cdr3_aa: CASSETGGFTYEQYF
cdr3_length: 15; clone_size: .; j_call: TRBJ1-2; v_call: TRBV5-4; cdr3_aa: CASSLALQAGHGYTF
cdr3_length: 14; clone_size: .; j_call: TRBJ1-5; v_call: TRBV5-5; cdr3_aa: CASSFYPSDQPQHF
cdr3_length: 14; clone_size: .; j_call: TRBJ2-7; v_call: TRBV14; cdr3_aa: CASSQLQDYYEQYF
cdr3_length: 14; clone_size: .; j_call: TRBJ1-1; v_call: TRBV4-2; cdr3_aa: CASSQALQNTEAFF
cdr3_length: 15; clone_size: .; j_call: TRBJ2-7; v_call: TRBV25-1; cdr3_aa: CASSEGPNPLYEQYF